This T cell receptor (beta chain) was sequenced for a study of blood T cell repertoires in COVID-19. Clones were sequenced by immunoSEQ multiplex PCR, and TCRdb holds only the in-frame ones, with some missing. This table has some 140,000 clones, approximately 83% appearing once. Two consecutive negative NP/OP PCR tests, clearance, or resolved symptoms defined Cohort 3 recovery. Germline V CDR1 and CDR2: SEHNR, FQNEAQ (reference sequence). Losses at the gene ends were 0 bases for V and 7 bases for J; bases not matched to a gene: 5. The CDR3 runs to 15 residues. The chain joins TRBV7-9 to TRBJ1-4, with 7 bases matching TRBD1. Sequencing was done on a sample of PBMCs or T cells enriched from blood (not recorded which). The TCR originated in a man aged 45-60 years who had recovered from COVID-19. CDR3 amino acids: CASSLATGLGEKLFF. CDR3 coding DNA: TGTGCCAGCAGCTTAGCGACAGGGTTGGGTGAAAAACTGTTTTTT.